This TCR beta chain was identified during a study of CD8 T cells in ankylosing spondylitis. TCRdb used MiXCR to reprocess the 5' RACE reads, holding one entry per CDR3 protein. The table includes roughly 220,000 distinct CDR3 sequences, over 9.5% detected once. Germline loops: CDR1 SGHTA, CDR2 FQGTGA. Trimming removed 1 base at V and 1 base at J, with 8 bases between. This CDR3 region has 15 residues. This clonotype was recorded many times. Its matching antigen is unknown. Overall study findings and caveats: Disease-linked clones, CD8+, were relatively rare in peripheral blood.

Material for sequencing was blood, either unsorted or a sorted T cell fraction (not recorded which). This chain joins TRBV7-3 and TRBJ1-3; no clear D gene. The TCR sequence derives from a male donor with ankylosing spondylitis or in good health (not recorded which). For the CDR3, the DNA is TGTGCCAGCAGCTTAAGTCTTGCTTCTGGAAACACCATATATTTT. Translating gives CASSLSLASGNTIYF.